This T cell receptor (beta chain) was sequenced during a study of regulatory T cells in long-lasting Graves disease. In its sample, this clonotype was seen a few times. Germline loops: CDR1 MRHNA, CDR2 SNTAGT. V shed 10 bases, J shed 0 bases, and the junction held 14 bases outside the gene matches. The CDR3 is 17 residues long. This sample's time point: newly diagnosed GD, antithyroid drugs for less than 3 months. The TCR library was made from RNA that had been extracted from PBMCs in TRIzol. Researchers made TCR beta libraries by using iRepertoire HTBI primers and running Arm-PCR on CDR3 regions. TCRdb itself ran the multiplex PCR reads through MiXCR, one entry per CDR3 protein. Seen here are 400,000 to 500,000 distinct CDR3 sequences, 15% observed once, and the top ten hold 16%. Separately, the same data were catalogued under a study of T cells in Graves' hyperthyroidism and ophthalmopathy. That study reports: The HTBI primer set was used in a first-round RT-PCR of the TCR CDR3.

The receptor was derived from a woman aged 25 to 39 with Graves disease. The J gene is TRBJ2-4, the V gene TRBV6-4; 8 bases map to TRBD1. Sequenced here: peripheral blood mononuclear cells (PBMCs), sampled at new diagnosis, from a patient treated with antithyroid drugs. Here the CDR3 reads CANRDRPTAPAKNIQYF. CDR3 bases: TGTGCCAACCGGGACAGGCCCACGGCCCCAGCCAAAAACATTCAGTACTTC.